A single sample gave rise to the 20 T cell receptor beta chains below, sequenced in a study of CD8 T cells in Susac syndrome. An amount of RNA that ranged from roughly 0.5 to 1 ug was reverse transcribed with random hexamers. Each CDR3 protein gets one entry after TCRdb re-called the immunoSEQ multiplex PCR reads with MiXCR. In the table there are 150,000 to 200,000 distinct CDR3 sequences, roughly 92% of which are singletons. The material sequenced was CD4+ T cells from PBMCs. The receptors originated from a human donor with multiple sclerosis.

The genes are TRBV6-6 and TRBJ2-5; TRBD1 matches 9 bases. Trimming took 6 bases from V and 5 from J; bases not matched to a gene: 7. The germline CDR1 and CDR2 sequences are MNHNY and SVGAGI (reference sequence). The CDR3 is made up of 14 amino acids. CDR3 bases: TGTGCCAGCAGCCGAAGACAGGGGGGGGAGACCCAGTACTTC. It encodes CASSRRQGGETQYF.

The V call is TRBV20-1, the J call TRBJ2-5, with no clear D. CDR3 length: 11 amino acids. Trimming stripped 3 bases from V and 3 bases from J, with 5 bases between. Germline loops: CDR1 DFQATT, CDR2 SNEGSKA (reference sequence). The CDR3, as DNA: TGCAGTGCTAGTAGGGAAGAGACCCAGTACTTC. Translated: CSASREETQYF.

The chain employs TRBV19 and TRBJ2-7; 8 nucleotides agree with TRBD1. CDR1 and CDR2 from the germline V gene are LNHDA and SQIVND (reference sequence). CDR3 length: 16 residues. The ends lost 3 bases at V and 2 bases at J; junction bases unmatched: 9. DNA for the CDR3: TGTGCCAGTAGTATGGGACAGGCGCGTAGTACCTACGAGCAGTACTTC. The encoded protein is CASSMGQARSTYEQYF.

The chain joins TRBV29-1 to TRBJ2-5, with TRBD2 matching over 11 bases. Losses at the gene ends were 4 bases for V and 2 bases for J; bases not matched to a gene: 3. Germline loops: CDR1 SQVTM, CDR2 ANQGSEA. This CDR3 region has 14 residues. The CDR3 loop is CSVVGLAEQETQYF. CDR3 nucleotides: TGCAGCGTTGTGGGACTAGCGGAACAAGAGACCCAGTACTTC.

V gene TRBV4-1 combines with J gene TRBJ1-2; D is possibly TRBD1 (5 bases). V was trimmed by 2 bases and J by 8 bases, leaving 21 bases between them. In germline, CDR1 is MGHRA, CDR2 YSYEKL. CDR3 length: 16 residues. CDR3 DNA: TGCGCCAGCAGCCAATTCAGTGCAGGGTTAGGGGAAGGCTACACCTTC. Translated: CASSQFSAGLGEGYTF.

The gene calls are TRBV19 and TRBJ1-5; possibly TRBD1 for D (6 bases). CDR1 and CDR2 from the germline V gene are LNHDA and SQIVND (reference sequence). This CDR3 comprises 16 residues. V shed 8 bases and J shed 0 bases, with 17 bases lying between them. DNA for the CDR3: TGTGCCAGTCGAGGGGGGGGACATTATAGCAATCAGCCCCAGCATTTT. Translated: CASRGGGHYSNQPQHF.

The chain links TRBV6-1 to TRBJ2-3; 7 bases match TRBD1. V was clipped by 6 bases and J by 4 bases; unmatched bases: 13. Per the germline V gene, CDR1 is MNHNS and CDR2 is SASEGT. The CDR3 consists of 16 residues. As DNA, the CDR3 is TGTGCCAGCAGAACCACCGGGACAGCGTCTCCAGATACGCAGTATTTT. It specifies CASRTTGTASPDTQYF.

The chain has TRBV19 and TRBJ1-5; perhaps TRBD1 as D (6 bases). The CDR3 runs 17 residues. The germline V gene encodes CDR1 LNHDA and CDR2 SQIVND (reference sequence). The V end lost 9 bases, the J end lost 7 bases, and 28 bases lay between the germline ends. The CDR3 protein is CASTQTGSRSFDQPQHF. CDR3 coding DNA: TGTGCCAGCACTCAAACAGGGAGTCGTTCCTTTGACCAGCCCCAGCATTTT.

A few counts support this clonotype. V gene TRBV6-1 combines with J gene TRBJ1-2; 8 nucleotides match TRBD1. CDR1 MNHNS and CDR2 SASEGT come from the germline V gene. Germline trimming cut 4 bases from V and 5 bases from J; bases unmatched to any gene: 12. The CDR3 loop spans 16 amino acids. CDR3 loop: CASSGVPGGTGYGYTF. The CDR3 DNA follows: TGTGCCAGCAGTGGGGTGCCGGGAGGGACAGGATATGGCTACACCTTC.

The V gene is TRBV2, the J gene TRBJ1-3; TRBD1 is a possible D gene (6 bases). The V and J ends lost 5 bases and 1 base respectively, with 15 bases between them. The CDR3 consists of 16 residues. Germline V gives CDR1 SNHLY, CDR2 FYNNEI. Written as DNA, the CDR3 is TGTGCCAGCAGTCTCCTCACAGGGAGGTCTGGAAACACCATATATTTT. It encodes CASSLLTGRSGNTIYF.

This chain's CDR3 is CSSSERGGYGYTF. Written as DNA, the CDR3 is TGCAGCTCGTCGGAAAGGGGAGGCTATGGCTACACCTTC. The V gene is TRBV29-1, the J gene TRBJ1-2; perhaps TRBD1 as D (5 bases). Looked up from germline, CDR1 is SQVTM and CDR2 is ANQGSEA. The ends were cut back, 8 bases at V and 4 bases at J, with 17 bases in the middle. The CDR3 spans 13 residues.

The CDR3 is CASTQDRGDEQFF. In nucleotides, the CDR3 is TGTGCCAGCACACAGGACAGGGGGGATGAGCAGTTCTTC. The J gene is TRBJ2-1, the V gene TRBV27; 10 positions agree with TRBD1. The V segment lost 7 bases and the J segment 8 bases; nucleotides outside the gene matches: 5. Germline V gene lookup returns CDR1 MNHEY and CDR2 SMNVEV (reference sequence). The CDR3 spans 13 residues.

The chain is built from TRBV3-1 and TRBJ2-3; D is unresolved. The CDR3 has 11 residues. From germline, CDR1 is LGHDT and CDR2 YNNKEL (reference sequence). With 3 bases removed from V and 5 bases from J, the gap between germline ends came to 3 bases. The CDR3 loop reads CASSHRDTQYF. The CDR3 bases are TGTGCCAGCAGCCATAGAGATACGCAGTATTTT.

V usage is TRBV28 and J usage is TRBJ1-2, with unresolved D. V lost 6 bases to trimming and J lost 4 bases, with 12 bases between them. CDR3 length: 13 residues. Germline loops: CDR1 MDHEN, CDR2 SYDVKM. In nucleotides, the CDR3 is TGTGCCAGCAGCCTCAGAGCTCCCTATGGCTACACCTTC. This gives the protein CASSLRAPYGYTF.

This clonotype turned up a few times. The V gene is TRBV29-1, the J gene TRBJ2-7, with a tentative D call TRBD2 (5 bases). This CDR3 is built from 14 residues. Germline V gene sequence: CDR1 SQVTM, CDR2 ANQGSEA. V was cut by 5 bases and J by 5 bases, with 19 bases left in between. The CDR3 DNA reads TGCAGCGTTAGTAGTTGGACCGCGGGTAACGAGCAGTACTTC. It is translated as CSVSSWTAGNEQYF.

The chain employs TRBV20-1 and TRBJ1-3; D uncertain. The V gene lost 5 bases and the J gene lost 0 bases, with 8 bases spanning the gap. CDR3 length: 13 amino acids. CDR1 is DFQATT, CDR2 SNEGSKA, per germline (reference sequence). The CDR3 DNA reads as TGCAGTGCTTGGATAAGCTCTGGAAACACCATATATTTT. As protein: CSAWISSGNTIYF.

V is TRBV24-1 and J is TRBJ2-5; possible D gene TRBD1, 5 bases. V dropped 1 base and J dropped 2 bases, with 7 bases sitting between them. The CDR3 consists of 14 residues. Germline-derived CDR1 and CDR2 are KGHDR and SFDVKD. CDR3 nucleotides: TGTGCCACCAGTGATTTCAACAGGCAAGAGACCCAGTACTTC. It translates to CATSDFNRQETQYF.

The chain couples TRBV27 to TRBJ2-5; 8 nucleotides line up with TRBD1. Unmatched junction bases numbered 9, after V lost 5 bases and J lost 4 bases. This CDR3 comprises 15 residues. The V gene's germline CDR1 is MNHEY and CDR2 SMNVEV (reference sequence). In DNA form, the CDR3 reads TGTGCCAGCAGTCCATCACAGGGGGGAGGAGAGACCCAGTACTTC. Its protein is CASSPSQGGGETQYF.

The V gene is TRBV6-5, the J gene TRBJ2-5, with TRBD1 matching 8 bases. Germline lookup yields CDR1 MNHEY and CDR2 SVGAGI. After removal of 5 bases from V and 3 bases from J, the junction contained 2 bases not matched to a gene. The CDR3 is 13 residues long. The CDR3 region is CASSQGQEETQYF. The CDR3 bases are TGTGCCAGCAGTCAGGGACAGGAAGAGACCCAGTACTTC.

This clonotype was found once. This chain joins TRBV9 and TRBJ1-4; TRBD1 matches 7 bases. CDR1 is SGDLS and CDR2 is YYNGEE in the germline V gene. Losses at the gene ends were 4 bases for V and 8 bases for J; bases not matched to a gene: 11. CDR3 length: 15 amino acids. The chain's CDR3 is CASSPTGERYEKLFF. The DNA for the CDR3 is TGTGCCAGCAGCCCCACAGGGGAACGGTACGAAAAACTGTTTTTT.